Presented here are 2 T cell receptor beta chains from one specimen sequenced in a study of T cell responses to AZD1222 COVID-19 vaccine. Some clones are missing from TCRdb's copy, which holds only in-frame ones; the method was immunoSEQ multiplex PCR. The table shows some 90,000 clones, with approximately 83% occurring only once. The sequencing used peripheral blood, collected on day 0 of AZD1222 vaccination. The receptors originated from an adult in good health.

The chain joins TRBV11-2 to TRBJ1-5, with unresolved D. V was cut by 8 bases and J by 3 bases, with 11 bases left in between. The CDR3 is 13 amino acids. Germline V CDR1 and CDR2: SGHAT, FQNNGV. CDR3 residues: CASARSFNQPQHF. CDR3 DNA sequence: TGTGCCAGCGCTAGGAGCTTCAATCAGCCCCAGCATTTT.

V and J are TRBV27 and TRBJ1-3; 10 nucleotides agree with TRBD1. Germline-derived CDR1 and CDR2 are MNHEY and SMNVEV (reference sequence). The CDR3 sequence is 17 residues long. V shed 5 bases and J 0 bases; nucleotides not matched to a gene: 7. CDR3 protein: CASSPWTGGASGNTIYF. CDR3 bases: TGTGCCAGCAGTCCGTGGACAGGGGGTGCCTCTGGAAACACCATATATTTT.